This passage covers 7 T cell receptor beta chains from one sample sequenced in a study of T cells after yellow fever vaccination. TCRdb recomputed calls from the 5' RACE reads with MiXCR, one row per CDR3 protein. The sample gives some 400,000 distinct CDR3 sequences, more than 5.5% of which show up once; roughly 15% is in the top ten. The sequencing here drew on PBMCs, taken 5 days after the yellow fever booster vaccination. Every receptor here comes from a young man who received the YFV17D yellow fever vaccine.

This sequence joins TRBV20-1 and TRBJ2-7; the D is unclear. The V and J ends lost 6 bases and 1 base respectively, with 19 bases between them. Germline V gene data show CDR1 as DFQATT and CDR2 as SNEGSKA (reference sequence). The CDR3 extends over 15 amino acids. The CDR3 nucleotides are TGCAGTGCCACCCTTCTCCTGGGTCAATCCTACGAGCAGTACTTC. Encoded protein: CSATLLLGQSYEQYF.

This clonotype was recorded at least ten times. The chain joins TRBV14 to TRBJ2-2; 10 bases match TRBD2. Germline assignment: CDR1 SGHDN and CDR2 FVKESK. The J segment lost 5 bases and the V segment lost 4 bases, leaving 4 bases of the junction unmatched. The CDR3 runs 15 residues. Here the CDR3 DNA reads TGTGCCAGCAGCCGTAGGACTAGCGGAACCGGGGAGCTGTTTTTT. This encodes CASSRRTSGTGELFF.

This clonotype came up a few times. CDR3 coding DNA: TGTGCCAGCAGCTTGGACCGGAATTCACCCCTCCACTTT. Its protein is CASSLDRNSPLHF. The gene calls are TRBV5-6 and TRBJ1-6; D call uncertain. The CDR3 consists of 13 residues. The V gene's germline CDR1 is SGHDT and CDR2 YYEEEE. The V and J ends lost 0 bases and 7 bases respectively, with 5 bases between them.

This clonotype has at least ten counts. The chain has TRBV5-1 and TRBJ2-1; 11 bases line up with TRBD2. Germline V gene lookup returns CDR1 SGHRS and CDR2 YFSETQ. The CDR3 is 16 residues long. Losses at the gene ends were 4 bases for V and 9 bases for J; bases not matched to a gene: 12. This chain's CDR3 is CASSPLAGGPEGEQFF. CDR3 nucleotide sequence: TGCGCCAGCAGCCCGTTAGCGGGAGGGCCAGAGGGTGAGCAGTTCTTC. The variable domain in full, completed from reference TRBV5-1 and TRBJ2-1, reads KAGVTQTPRYLIKTRGQQVTLSCSPISGHRSVSWYQQTPGQGLQFLFEYFSETQRNKGNFPGRFSGRQFSNSRSEMNVSTLELGDSALYLCASSPLAGGPEGEQFFGPGTRLTVL.

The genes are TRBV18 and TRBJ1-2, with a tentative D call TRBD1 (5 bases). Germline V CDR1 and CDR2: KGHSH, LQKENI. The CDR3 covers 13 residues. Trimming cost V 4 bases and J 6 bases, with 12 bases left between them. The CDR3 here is CASSRGTGNGYTF. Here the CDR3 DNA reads TGTGCCAGCTCACGAGGGACCGGGAATGGCTACACCTTC.

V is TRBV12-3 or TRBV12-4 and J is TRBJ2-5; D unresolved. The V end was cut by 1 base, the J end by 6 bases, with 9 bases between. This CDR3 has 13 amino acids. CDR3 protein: CASSLGAIKTQYF. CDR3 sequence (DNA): TGTGCCAGCAGTTTAGGGGCAATCAAGACCCAGTACTTC.

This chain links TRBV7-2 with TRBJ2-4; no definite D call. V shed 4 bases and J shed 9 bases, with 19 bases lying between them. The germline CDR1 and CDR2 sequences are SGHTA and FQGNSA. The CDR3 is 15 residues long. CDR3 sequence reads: CASSSLRVPASIQYF. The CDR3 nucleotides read TGTGCCAGCAGCTCTCTCCGGGTCCCCGCCAGCATTCAGTACTTC.